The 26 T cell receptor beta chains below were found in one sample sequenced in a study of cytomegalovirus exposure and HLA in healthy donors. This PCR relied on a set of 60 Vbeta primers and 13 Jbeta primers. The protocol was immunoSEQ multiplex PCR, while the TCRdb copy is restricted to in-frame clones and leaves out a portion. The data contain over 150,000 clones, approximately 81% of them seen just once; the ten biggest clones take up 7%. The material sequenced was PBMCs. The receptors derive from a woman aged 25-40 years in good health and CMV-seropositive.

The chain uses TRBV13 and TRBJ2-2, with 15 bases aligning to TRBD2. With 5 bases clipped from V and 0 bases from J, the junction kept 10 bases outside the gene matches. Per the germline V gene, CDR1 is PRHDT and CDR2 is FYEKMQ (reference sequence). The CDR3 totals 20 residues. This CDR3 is CASSASGTSGGFANTGELFF. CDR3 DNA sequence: TGTGCCAGCAGCGCCTCCGGGACTAGCGGGGGGTTCGCGAACACCGGGGAGCTGTTTTTT.

The CDR3 region is CASSGAGQNSGNTIYF. The CDR3 DNA reads TGCGCCAGCAGCGGAGCCGGACAGAACTCTGGAAACACCATATATTTT. This chain joins TRBV5-1 and TRBJ1-3, with D possibly being TRBD1 (6 bases). The length of the CDR3 is 16 residues. Between the trimmed V and J ends, which lost 4 bases and 0 bases, there was a span of 14 bases. Per the germline V gene, CDR1 is SGHRS and CDR2 is YFSETQ.

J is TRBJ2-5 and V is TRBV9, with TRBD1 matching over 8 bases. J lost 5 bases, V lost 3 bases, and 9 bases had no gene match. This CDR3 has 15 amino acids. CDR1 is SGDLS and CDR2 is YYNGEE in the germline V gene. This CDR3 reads CASSGQGKAGETQYF. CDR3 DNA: TGTGCCAGCAGCGGACAGGGGAAGGCGGGGGAGACCCAGTACTTC.

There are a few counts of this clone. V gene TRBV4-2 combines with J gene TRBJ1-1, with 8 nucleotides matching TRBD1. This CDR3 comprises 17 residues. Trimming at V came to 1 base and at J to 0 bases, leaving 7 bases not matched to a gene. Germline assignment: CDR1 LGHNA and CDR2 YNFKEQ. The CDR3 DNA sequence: TGTGCCAGCAGCCAAGTGAGGACAGGGAAGATGAACACTGAAGCTTTCTTT. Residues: CASSQVRTGKMNTEAFF.

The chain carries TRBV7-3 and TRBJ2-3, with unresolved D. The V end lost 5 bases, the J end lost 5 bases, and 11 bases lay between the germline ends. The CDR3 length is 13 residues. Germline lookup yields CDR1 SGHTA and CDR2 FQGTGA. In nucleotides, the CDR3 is TGTGCCAGCAGCGTACCCCCGGGAGATACGCAGTATTTT. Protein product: CASSVPPGDTQYF.

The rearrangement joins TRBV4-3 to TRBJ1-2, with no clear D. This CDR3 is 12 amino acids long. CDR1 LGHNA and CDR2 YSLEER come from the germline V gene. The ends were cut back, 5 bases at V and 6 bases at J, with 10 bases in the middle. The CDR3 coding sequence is TGCGCCAGCAGCTCCCGGGTCGATGGCTACACCTTC. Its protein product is CASSSRVDGYTF.

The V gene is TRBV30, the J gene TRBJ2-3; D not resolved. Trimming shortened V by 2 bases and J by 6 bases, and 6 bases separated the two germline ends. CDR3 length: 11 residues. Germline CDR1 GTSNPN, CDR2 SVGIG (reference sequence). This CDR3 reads CAWSPRDTQYF. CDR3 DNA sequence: TGTGCCTGGAGTCCCAGGGATACGCAGTATTTT.

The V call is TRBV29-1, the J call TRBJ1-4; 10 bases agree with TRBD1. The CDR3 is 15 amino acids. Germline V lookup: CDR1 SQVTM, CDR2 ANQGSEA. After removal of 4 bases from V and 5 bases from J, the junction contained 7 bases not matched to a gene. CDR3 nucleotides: TGCAGCGTTGTGACAGGGGGCGGCGGGAATGAAAAACTGTTTTTT. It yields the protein CSVVTGGGGNEKLFF. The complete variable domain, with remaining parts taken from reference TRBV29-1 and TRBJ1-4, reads SAVISQKPSRDICQRGTSLTIQCQVDSQVTMMFWYRQQPGQSLTLIATANQGSEATYESGFVIDKFPISRPNLTFSTLTVSNMSPEDSSIYLCSVVTGGGGNEKLFFGSGTQLSVL.

CDR3 in amino acids: CASSYPTSGGETQYF. The CDR3 DNA reads TGTGCCAGCAGTTACCCGACTAGCGGGGGGGAGACCCAGTACTTC. The V gene is TRBV6-5, the J gene TRBJ2-5; 13 nucleotides match TRBD2. Trimming cost V 2 bases and J 5 bases; bases outside gene matches: 2. There are 15 residues in the CDR3. CDR1 MNHEY and CDR2 SVGAGI come from the germline V gene.

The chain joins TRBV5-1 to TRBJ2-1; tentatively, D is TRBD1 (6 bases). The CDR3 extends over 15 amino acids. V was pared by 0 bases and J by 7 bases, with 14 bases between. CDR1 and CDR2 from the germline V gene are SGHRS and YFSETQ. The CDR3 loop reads CASSLGQGIRNEQFF. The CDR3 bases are TGCGCCAGCAGCTTGGGGCAGGGGATTAGAAATGAGCAGTTCTTC.

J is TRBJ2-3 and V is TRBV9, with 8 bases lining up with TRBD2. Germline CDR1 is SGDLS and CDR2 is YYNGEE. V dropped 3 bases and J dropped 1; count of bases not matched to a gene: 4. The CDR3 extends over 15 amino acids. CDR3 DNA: TGTGCCAGCAGCGGGGGACTAGGGGGCACAGATACGCAGTATTTT. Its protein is CASSGGLGGTDTQYF.

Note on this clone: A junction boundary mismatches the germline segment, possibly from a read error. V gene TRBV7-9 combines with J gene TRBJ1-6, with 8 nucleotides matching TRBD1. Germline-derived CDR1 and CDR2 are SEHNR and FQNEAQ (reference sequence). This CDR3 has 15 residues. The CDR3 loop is CSSSFQGAGNSPLHF. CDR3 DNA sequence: TGTTCCAGCAGCTTTCAGGGGGCTGGTAATTCACCCCTCCACTTT. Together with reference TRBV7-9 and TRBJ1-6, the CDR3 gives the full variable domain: DTGVSQNPRHKITKRGQNVTFRCDPISEHNRLYWYRQTLGQGPEFLTYFQNEAQLEKSRLLSDRFSAERPKGSFSTLEIQRTEQGDSAMYLCSSSFQGAGNSPLHFGNGTRLTVT.

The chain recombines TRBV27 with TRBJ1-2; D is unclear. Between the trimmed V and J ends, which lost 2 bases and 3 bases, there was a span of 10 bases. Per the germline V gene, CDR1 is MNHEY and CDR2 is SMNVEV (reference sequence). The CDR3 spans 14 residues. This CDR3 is CASSLNGRDYGYTF. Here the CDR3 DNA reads TGTGCCAGCAGTTTAAACGGGAGGGACTATGGCTACACCTTC.

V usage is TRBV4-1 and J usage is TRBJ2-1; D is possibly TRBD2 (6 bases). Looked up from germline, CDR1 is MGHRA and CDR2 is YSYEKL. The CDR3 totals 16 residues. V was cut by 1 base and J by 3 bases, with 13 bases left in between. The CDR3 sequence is CASSQATGLHYNEQFF. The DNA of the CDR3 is TGCGCCAGCAGCCAAGCCACGGGACTCCACTACAATGAGCAGTTCTTC.

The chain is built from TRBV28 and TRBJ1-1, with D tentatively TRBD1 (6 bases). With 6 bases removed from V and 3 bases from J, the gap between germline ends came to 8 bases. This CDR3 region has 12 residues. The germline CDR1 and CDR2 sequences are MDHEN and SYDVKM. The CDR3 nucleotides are TGTGCCAGCAGGGGGGCCCACACTGAAGCTTTCTTT. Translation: CASRGAHTEAFF.

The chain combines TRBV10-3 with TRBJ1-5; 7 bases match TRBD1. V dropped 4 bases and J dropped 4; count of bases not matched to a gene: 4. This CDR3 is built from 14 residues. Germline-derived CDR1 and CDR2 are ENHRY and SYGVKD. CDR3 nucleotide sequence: TGTGCCATCAGTGGGAGGGGGCGAAATCAGCCCCAGCATTTT. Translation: CAISGRGRNQPQHF.

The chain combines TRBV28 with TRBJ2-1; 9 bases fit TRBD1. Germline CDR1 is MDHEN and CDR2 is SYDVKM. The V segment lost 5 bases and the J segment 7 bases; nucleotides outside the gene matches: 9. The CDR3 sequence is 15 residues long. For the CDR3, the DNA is TGTGCCAGCAGTCCGACCGGGACAGGGCGAAATGAGCAGTTCTTC. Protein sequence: CASSPTGTGRNEQFF.

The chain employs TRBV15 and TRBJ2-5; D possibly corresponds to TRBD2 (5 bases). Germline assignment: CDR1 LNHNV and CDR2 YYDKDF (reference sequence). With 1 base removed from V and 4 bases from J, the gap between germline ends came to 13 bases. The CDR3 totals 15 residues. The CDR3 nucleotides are TGTGCCACCAGCAGAGCGGGTTTAGGAGGAGAGACCCAGTACTTC. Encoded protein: CATSRAGLGGETQYF.

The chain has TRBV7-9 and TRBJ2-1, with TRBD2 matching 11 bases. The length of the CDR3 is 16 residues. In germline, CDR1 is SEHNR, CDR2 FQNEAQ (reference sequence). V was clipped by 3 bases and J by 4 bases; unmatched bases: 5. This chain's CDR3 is CASSFALAGGYNEQFF. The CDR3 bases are TGTGCCAGCAGCTTCGCATTAGCGGGGGGGTACAATGAGCAGTTCTTC. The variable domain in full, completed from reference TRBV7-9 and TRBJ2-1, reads DTGVSQNPRHKITKRGQNVTFRCDPISEHNRLYWYRQTLGQGPEFLTYFQNEAQLEKSRLLSDRFSAERPKGSFSTLEIQRTEQGDSAMYLCASSFALAGGYNEQFFGPGTRLTVL.

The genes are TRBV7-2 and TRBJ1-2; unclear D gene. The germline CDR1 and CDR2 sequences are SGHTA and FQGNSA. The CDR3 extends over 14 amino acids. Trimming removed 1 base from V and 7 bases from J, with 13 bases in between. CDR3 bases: TGTGCCAGCAGCTTAGGGGCCTCCATGGGTGGCTACACCTTC. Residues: CASSLGASMGGYTF. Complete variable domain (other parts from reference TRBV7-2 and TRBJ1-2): GAGVSQSPSNKVTEKGKDVELRCDPISGHTALYWYRQSLGQGLEFLIYFQGNSAPDKSGLPSDRFSAERTGGSVSTLTIQRTQQEDSAVYLCASSLGASMGGYTFGSGTRLTVV.

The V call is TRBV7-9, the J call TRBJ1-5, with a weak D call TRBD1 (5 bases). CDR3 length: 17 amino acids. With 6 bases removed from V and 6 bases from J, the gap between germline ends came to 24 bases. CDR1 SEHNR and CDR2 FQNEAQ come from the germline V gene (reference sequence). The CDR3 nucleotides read TGTGCCAGCAGTGCTGGGTTGGGGGGATCGGATAGTCAGCCCCAGCATTTT. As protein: CASSAGLGGSDSQPQHF.

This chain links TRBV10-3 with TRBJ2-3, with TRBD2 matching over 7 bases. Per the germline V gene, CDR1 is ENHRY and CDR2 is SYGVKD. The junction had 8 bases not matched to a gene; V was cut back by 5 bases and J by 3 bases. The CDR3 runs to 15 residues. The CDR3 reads CAISRGGEGTDTQYF. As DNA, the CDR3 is TGTGCCATCAGTCGTGGGGGGGAGGGGACAGATACGCAGTATTTT.

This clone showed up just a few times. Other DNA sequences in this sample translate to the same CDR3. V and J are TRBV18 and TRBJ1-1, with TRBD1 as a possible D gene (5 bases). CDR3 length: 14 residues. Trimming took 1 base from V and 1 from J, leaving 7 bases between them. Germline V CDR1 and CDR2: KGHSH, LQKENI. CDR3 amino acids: CASSPRTGNTEAFF. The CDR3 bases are TGTGCCAGCTCACCACGAACAGGGAACACTGAAGCTTTCTTT. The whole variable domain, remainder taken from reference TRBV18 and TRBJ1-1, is NAGVMQNPRHLVRRRGQEARLRCSPMKGHSHVYWYRQLPEEGLKFMVYLQKENIIDESGMPKERFSAEFPKEGPSILRIQQVVRGDSAAYFCASSPRTGNTEAFFGQGTRLTVV.

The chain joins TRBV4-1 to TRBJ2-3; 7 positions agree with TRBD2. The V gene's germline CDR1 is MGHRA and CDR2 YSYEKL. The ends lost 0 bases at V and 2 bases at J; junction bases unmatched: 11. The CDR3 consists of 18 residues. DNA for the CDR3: TGCGCCAGCAGCCAAGATCCCGGGGTAAGCGGGGACACAGATACGCAGTATTTT. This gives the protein CASSQDPGVSGDTDTQYF.

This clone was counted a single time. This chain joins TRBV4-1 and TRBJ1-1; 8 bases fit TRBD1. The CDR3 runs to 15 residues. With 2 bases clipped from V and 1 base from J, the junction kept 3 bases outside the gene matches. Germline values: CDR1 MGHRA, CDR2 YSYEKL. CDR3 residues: CASSQRTGKNTEAFF. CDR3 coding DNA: TGCGCCAGCAGCCAACGGACAGGGAAGAACACTGAAGCTTTCTTT.

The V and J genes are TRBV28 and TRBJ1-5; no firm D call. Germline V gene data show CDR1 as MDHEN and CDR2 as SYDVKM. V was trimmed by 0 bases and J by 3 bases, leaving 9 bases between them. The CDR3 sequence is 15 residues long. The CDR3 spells CASSLWRGSNQPQHF. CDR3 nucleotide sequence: TGTGCCAGCAGTTTATGGCGGGGTTCCAATCAGCCCCAGCATTTT.